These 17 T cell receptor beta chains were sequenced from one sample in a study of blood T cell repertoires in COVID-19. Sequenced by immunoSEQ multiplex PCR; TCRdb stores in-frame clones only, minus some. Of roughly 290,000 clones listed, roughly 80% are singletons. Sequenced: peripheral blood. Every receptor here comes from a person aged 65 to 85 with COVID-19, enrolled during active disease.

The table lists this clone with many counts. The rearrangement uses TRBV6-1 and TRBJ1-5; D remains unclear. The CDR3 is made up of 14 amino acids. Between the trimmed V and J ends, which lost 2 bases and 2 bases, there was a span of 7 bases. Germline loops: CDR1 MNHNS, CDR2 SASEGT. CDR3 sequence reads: CASSESSGNQPQHF. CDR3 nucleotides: TGTGCCAGCAGTGAATCTTCTGGCAATCAGCCCCAGCATTTT.

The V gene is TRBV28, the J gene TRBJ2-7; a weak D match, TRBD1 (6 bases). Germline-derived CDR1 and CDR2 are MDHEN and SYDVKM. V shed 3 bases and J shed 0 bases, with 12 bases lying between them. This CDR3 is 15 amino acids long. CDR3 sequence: CASSLIGGSSYEQYF. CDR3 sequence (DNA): TGTGCCAGCAGTTTGATAGGGGGAAGCTCCTACGAGCAGTACTTC. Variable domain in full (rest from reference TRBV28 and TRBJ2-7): DVKVTQSSRYLVKRTGEKVFLECVQDMDHENMFWYRQDPGLGLRLIYFSYDVKMKEKGDIPEGYSVSREKKERFSLILESASTNQTSMYLCASSLIGGSSYEQYFGPGTRLTVT.

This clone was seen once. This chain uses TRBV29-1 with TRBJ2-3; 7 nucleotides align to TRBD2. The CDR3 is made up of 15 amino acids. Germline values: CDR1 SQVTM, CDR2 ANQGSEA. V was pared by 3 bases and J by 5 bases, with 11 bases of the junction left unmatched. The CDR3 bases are TGCAGCGTTGAGGGGTCGGGGGGAACGTTAGATACGCAGTATTTT. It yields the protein CSVEGSGGTLDTQYF.

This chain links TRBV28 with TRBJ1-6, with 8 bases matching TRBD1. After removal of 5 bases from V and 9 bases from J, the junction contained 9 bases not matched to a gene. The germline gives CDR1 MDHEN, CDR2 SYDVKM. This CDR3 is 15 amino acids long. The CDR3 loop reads CASSPSRGPSSPLHF. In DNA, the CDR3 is TGTGCCAGCAGTCCCTCCAGGGGGCCTAGTTCACCCCTCCACTTT.

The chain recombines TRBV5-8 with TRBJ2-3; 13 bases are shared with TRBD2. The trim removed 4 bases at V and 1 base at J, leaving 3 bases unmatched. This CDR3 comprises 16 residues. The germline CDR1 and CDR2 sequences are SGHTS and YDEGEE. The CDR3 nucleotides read TGTGCCAGCAGCCCCGGGACTAGCGGGGGCACAGATACGCAGTATTTT. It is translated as CASSPGTSGGTDTQYF.

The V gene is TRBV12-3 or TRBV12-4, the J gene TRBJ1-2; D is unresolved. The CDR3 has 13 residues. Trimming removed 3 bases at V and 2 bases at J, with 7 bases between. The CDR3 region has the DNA TGTGCCAGCAGTTTCAGGAAGAACTATGGCTACACCTTC. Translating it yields CASSFRKNYGYTF.

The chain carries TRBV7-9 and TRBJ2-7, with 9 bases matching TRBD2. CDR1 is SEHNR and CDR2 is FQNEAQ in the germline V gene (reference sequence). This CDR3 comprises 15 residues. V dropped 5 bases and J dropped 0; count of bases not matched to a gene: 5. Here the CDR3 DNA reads TGTGCCAGCAGCCCGAGGACTAGCGTCTCCTACGAGCAGTACTTC. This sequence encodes CASSPRTSVSYEQYF.

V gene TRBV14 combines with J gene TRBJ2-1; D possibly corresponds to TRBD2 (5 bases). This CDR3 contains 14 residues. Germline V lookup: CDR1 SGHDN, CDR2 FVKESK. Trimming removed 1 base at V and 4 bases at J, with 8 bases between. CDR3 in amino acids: CASSQGTGYNEQFF. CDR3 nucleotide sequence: TGTGCCAGCAGCCAAGGGACGGGGTACAATGAGCAGTTCTTC.

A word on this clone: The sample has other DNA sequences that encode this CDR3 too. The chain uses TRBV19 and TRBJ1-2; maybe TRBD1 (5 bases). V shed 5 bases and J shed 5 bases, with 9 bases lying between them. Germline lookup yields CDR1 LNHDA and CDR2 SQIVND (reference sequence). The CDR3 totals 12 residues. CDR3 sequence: CASSLTGYGYTF. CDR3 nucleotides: TGTGCCAGTAGTCTAACAGGTTATGGCTACACCTTC. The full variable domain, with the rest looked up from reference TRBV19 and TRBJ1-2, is DGGITQSPKYLFRKEGQNVTLSCEQNLNHDAMYWYRQDPGQGLRLIYYSQIVNDFQKGDIAEGYSVSREKKESFPLTVTSAQKNPTAFYLCASSLTGYGYTFGSGTRLTVV.

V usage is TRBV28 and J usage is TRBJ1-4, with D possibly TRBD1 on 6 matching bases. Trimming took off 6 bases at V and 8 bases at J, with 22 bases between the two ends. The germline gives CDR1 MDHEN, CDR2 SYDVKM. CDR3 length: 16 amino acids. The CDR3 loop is CASSQTSGGSEEKLFF. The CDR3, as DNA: TGTGCCAGCAGCCAAACCTCGGGGGGCTCGGAGGAAAAACTGTTTTTT.

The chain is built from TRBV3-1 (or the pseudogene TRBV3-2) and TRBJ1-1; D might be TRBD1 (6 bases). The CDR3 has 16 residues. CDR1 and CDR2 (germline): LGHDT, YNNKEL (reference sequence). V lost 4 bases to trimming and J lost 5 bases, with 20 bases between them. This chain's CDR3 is CASSPPRARGLTEAFF. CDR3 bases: TGTGCCAGCAGCCCCCCCCGTGCCAGGGGTCTGACTGAAGCTTTCTTT.

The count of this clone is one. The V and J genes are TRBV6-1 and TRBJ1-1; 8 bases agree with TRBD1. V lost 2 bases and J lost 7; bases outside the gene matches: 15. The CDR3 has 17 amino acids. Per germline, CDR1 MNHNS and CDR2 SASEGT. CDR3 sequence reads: CASSEWTGSSSGVEAFF. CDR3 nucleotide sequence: TGTGCCAGCAGTGAATGGACAGGGAGTAGTTCTGGTGTTGAAGCTTTCTTT.

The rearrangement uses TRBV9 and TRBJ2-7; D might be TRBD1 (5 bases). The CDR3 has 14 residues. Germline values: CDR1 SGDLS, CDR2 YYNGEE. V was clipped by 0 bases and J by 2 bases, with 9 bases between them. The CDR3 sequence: CASSVDLGPYEQYF. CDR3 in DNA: TGTGCCAGCAGCGTAGATCTGGGGCCCTACGAGCAGTACTTC.

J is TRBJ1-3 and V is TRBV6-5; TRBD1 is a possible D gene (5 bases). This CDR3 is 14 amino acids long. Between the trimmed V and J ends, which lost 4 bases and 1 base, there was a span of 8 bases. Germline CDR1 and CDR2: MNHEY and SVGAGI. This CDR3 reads CASSLGGSGNTIYF. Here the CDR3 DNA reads TGTGCCAGCAGTTTGGGGGGTTCTGGAAACACCATATATTTT.

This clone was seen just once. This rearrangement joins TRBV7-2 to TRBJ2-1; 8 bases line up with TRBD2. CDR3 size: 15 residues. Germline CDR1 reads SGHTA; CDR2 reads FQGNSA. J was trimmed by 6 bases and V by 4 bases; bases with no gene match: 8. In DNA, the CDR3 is TGTGCCAGCAGCTCAGGGACTAGAATTCCCAATGAGCAGTTCTTC. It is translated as CASSSGTRIPNEQFF.

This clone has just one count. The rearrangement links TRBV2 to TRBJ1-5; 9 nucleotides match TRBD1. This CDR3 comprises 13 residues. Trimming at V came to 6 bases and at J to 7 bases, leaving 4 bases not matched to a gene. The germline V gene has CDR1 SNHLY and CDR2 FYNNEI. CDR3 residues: CASRNRGQQPQHF. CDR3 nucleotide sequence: TGTGCCAGCAGAAACAGGGGGCAACAGCCCCAGCATTTT.

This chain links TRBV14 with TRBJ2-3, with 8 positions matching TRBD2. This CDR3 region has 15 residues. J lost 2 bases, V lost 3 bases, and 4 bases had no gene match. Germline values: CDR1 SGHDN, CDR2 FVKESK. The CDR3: CASSQIAGNTDTQYF. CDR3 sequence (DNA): TGTGCCAGCAGCCAGATAGCGGGGAACACAGATACGCAGTATTTT.